This T cell receptor beta chain was retrieved from a study of OX40 agonist ivuxolimab in advanced cancers. The protocol was immunoSEQ multiplex PCR, while the TCRdb copy is restricted to in-frame clones and leaves out a portion. The table has tens of thousands of clones, 65% to 85% seen once; the top ten hold 9.5% to 15%. V was pared by 5 bases and J by 4 bases, with 7 bases of the junction left unmatched. Per the germline V gene, CDR1 is SGHTA and CDR2 is FQGNSA. The CDR3 extends over 14 amino acids. Specimen: CD4+ or CD8+ T cells sorted from blood, collected in a trial of the OX40 agonist ivuxolimab. The receptor was isolated from an adult with an advanced solid tumor such as melanoma, head and neck, liver or kidney cancer. This rearrangement joins TRBV7-2 to TRBJ1-2; 7 bases map to TRBD1. This CDR3 is CASSTQGGGYGYTF. The CDR3 nucleotides read TGTGCCAGCAGCACCCAGGGGGGGGGCTATGGCTACACCTTC.